The source of this T cell receptor beta chain is a study of T cells after posttransplantation cyclophosphamide. Study-level points and caveats: Blood and skin or GI T cell repertoires showed limited TRB overlap. Donor-recipient repertoire similarity was low at 1-2 months, rising over year one. Recipient CMV seropositivity and CMV reactivation strongly tracked TRB clonality.

Sequencing used immunoSEQ multiplex PCR; TCRdb keeps in-frame clones, though not all of them. The data list about 14,000 clones, none observed once; more than 20% falls to the top ten. Losses at the gene ends were 5 bases for V and 6 bases for J; bases not matched to a gene: 10. This CDR3 region has 15 residues. The germline CDR1 and CDR2 sequences are SGHVS and FQNEAQ. Busulfan-fludarabine conditioning, marrow transplant, and cyclophosphamide on days +3 and +4 were administered. This clone has only a few counts. Its target is unknown. The receptor's source is a female patient aged 40 to 55 who received an allogeneic stem cell transplant from a related donor, was CMV-positive, and had no GVHD. Part of the T cells may come from the graft donor. The source material was PBMCs, sampled about 1,200 days after allogeneic stem cell transplant with posttransplant cyclophosphamide. The V gene is TRBV7-8, the J gene TRBJ1-2, with 9 nucleotides matching TRBD1. CDR3: CASSLSPGTGNGYTF. The CDR3 DNA follows: TGTGCCAGCAGCCTAAGTCCCGGGACAGGGAATGGCTACACCTTC.